These 26 T cell receptor beta chains were sequenced from one sample in a study of CD8 T cells in ankylosing spondylitis. TCRdb re-derived calls from the 5' RACE reads in MiXCR, one entry per CDR3 protein. This table has about 52,000 distinct CDR3 sequences, 6% to 7.5% appearing once. Sequencing was done on a sample of blood, either unsorted or a sorted T cell fraction (not recorded which). These receptors all come from a female donor with ankylosing spondylitis or in good health (not recorded which).

This clonotype was counted many times. This rearrangement joins TRBV20-1 to TRBJ2-3; D might be TRBD1 or TRBD2, each matching 5 bases. The V gene's germline CDR1 is DFQATT and CDR2 SNEGSKA (reference sequence). The length of the CDR3 is 19 residues. The ends were cut back, 5 bases at V and 6 bases at J, with 33 bases in the middle. CDR3 bases: TGCAGTGCTCCTTCCCCGCTAGAGGGGTCGCCCCCCCGACAGGATACGCAGTATTTT. Translating it yields CSAPSPLEGSPPRQDTQYF.

This clonotype came up many times. The gene calls are TRBV29-1 and TRBJ1-2, with TRBD1 matching over 9 bases. The V segment lost 3 bases and the J segment 4 bases; nucleotides outside the gene matches: 9. The germline gives CDR1 SQVTM, CDR2 ANQGSEA. The CDR3 extends over 15 amino acids. The CDR3: CSVEDRGTQIYGYTF. The CDR3 nucleotides read TGCAGCGTTGAGGACAGGGGTACCCAAATCTATGGCTACACCTTC.

This clonotype was detected many times. The DNA of the CDR3 is TGTGCCAGCAGCCTTACAGGAGTCTACGAGCAGTACGTC. Residues: CASSLTGVYEQYV. The chain has TRBV7-9 and TRBJ2-7; maybe TRBD1 (5 bases). Germline assignment: CDR1 SEHNR and CDR2 FQNEAQ (reference sequence). The V end was cut by 5 bases, the J end by 3 bases, with 11 bases between. This CDR3 region has 13 residues.

This clonotype was seen many times. This CDR3 is CASSYGTSSGNTIYF. The CDR3 coding sequence is TGTGCCAGCAGTTACGGAACCAGCTCTGGAAACACCATATATTTT. The chain employs TRBV6-5 and TRBJ1-3, with D hard to call. The CDR3 sequence is 15 residues long. The germline V and J ends were trimmed by 2 bases and 0 bases, with 8 bases remaining between them. The germline V gene encodes CDR1 MNHEY and CDR2 SVGAGI.

This chain uses TRBV11-2 with TRBJ2-2; TRBD1 aligns across 10 bases. There are 17 residues in the CDR3. V shed 5 bases, J shed 1 base, and the junction held 7 bases outside the gene matches. CDR1 is SGHAT and CDR2 is FQNNGV in the germline V gene. In DNA, the CDR3 is TGTGCCAGCAGCCGGGACAGGGGAAAGGGGAACACCGGGGAGCTGTTTTTT. Protein product: CASSRDRGKGNTGELFF.

The chain joins TRBV4-2 to TRBJ2-2; a weak D match, TRBD2 (7 bases). Trimming took off 4 bases at V and 9 bases at J, with 12 bases between the two ends. The CDR3 is 13 amino acids. CDR1 LGHNA and CDR2 YNFKEQ come from the germline V gene. The CDR3 DNA reads TGTGCCAGCAGCCCGGGGGGCCACCGGGAGCTGTTTTTT. It encodes CASSPGGHRELFF.

There are many counts of this clonotype. The chain has TRBV12-3 or TRBV12-4 and TRBJ1-1; TRBD1 might be the D (5 bases). V lost 5 bases and J lost 8, with 9 bases in between. The CDR3 sequence is 11 residues long. CDR3 coding DNA: TGTGCCAGCAGTCGGGGGTACGAAGCTTTCTTT. Amino acids: CASSRGYEAFF.

There are many counts of this clonotype. This rearrangement joins TRBV5-1 to TRBJ2-1; 10 bases map to TRBD1. Unmatched junction bases numbered 5, after V lost 4 bases and J lost 4 bases. The germline V gene has CDR1 SGHRS and CDR2 YFSETQ. The CDR3 totals 15 residues. The CDR3 coding sequence is TGCGCCAGCAGCCAGGACAGGGGGTCTTACAATGAGCAGTTCTTC. It encodes CASSQDRGSYNEQFF.

At least ten counts were recorded for this clonotype. The chain joins TRBV4-1 to TRBJ1-1; the match to TRBD1 covers 8 bases. The CDR3 runs 16 residues. V was clipped by 0 bases and J by 5 bases; unmatched bases: 8. The germline gives CDR1 MGHRA, CDR2 YSYEKL. CDR3 coding DNA: TGCGCCAGCAGCCAAGAGTCCGAGACAGGGGTGACTGAAGCTTTCTTT. As protein: CASSQESETGVTEAFF.

The chain recombines TRBV7-2 with TRBJ1-6, with 7 bases lining up with TRBD1. With V trimmed by 3 bases and J by 4 bases, 9 bases remained unmatched. The CDR3 runs 17 residues. Germline lookup yields CDR1 SGHTA and CDR2 FQGNSA. The CDR3 reads CASSLGGGGQYNSPLHF. The CDR3 DNA is TGTGCCAGCAGCTTGGGCGGGGGGGGACAGTATAATTCACCCCTCCACTTT.

This clonotype was detected many times. The chain recombines TRBV19 with TRBJ1-5; the D gene is possibly TRBD1 (5 bases). This CDR3 region has 14 residues. Germline CDR1 and CDR2: LNHDA and SQIVND (reference sequence). V shed 6 bases and J shed 0 bases, with 9 bases lying between them. The CDR3 protein is CASRPDTSNQPQHF. DNA of the CDR3: TGTGCCAGTAGACCGGACACTAGCAATCAGCCCCAGCATTTT.

This clonotype was counted many times. The chain uses TRBV5-1 and TRBJ2-1, with TRBD2 identical over 11 bases. The V segment lost 3 bases and the J segment 8 bases; nucleotides outside the gene matches: 13. CDR1 and CDR2 (germline): SGHRS, YFSETQ. The CDR3 runs 17 residues. The CDR3 sequence: CASSYLSGTSGSYEQFF. For the CDR3, the DNA is TGCGCCAGCAGCTATCTTTCCGGGACTAGCGGTTCCTATGAGCAGTTCTTC.

This clonotype was observed at least ten times. The CDR3 coding sequence is TGCAGTGCTCTACAGGGAGATGGCTACACCTTC. Translating gives CSALQGDGYTF. The rearrangement links TRBV20-1 to TRBJ1-2; maybe TRBD1 (6 bases). Germline V lookup: CDR1 DFQATT, CDR2 SNEGSKA (reference sequence). This CDR3 is built from 11 residues. Trimming shortened V by 5 bases and J by 6 bases, and 10 bases separated the two germline ends.

This chain joins TRBV7-8 and TRBJ2-1; 9 nucleotides align to TRBD1. The CDR3 covers 15 residues. J gave up 7 bases and V 5 bases, and 9 bases lay outside the gene matches. Germline-derived CDR1 and CDR2 are SGHVS and FQNEAQ. The CDR3 nucleotides are TGTGCCAGCAGCGTTACGGGACAGGGTGGGAATGAGCAGTTCTTC. It specifies CASSVTGQGGNEQFF. Full variable domain (missing parts from reference TRBV7-8 and TRBJ2-1): GAGVSQSPRYKVAKRGQDVALRCDPISGHVSLFWYQQALGQGPEFLTYFQNEAQLDKSGLPSDRFFAERPEGSVSTLKIQRTQQEDSAVYLCASSVTGQGGNEQFFGPGTRLTVL.

This clonotype has a count of ten or more. This chain links TRBV20-1 with TRBJ2-3, with 7 bases matching TRBD1. Germline values: CDR1 DFQATT, CDR2 SNEGSKA (reference sequence). The trim removed 3 bases at V and 4 bases at J, leaving 4 bases unmatched. The CDR3 sequence is 13 residues long. The DNA of the CDR3 is TGCAGTGCTAGTCCAGACAGGGCAGATACGCAGTATTTT. This translates into CSASPDRADTQYF.

This clonotype was observed at least ten times. V gene TRBV7-7 combines with J gene TRBJ2-2, with 7 bases lining up with TRBD1. The V gene end was trimmed by 4 bases and the J gene end by 6 bases; junction bases not matched to a gene: 5. Germline V lookup: CDR1 SSHAT, CDR2 FNYEAQ (reference sequence). This CDR3 spans 14 amino acids. The CDR3 loop is CASSSRQGSGELFF. CDR3 nucleotides: TGTGCCAGCAGCTCACGACAGGGTTCCGGGGAGCTGTTTTTT.

This clonotype was picked up many times. This chain joins TRBV7-2 and TRBJ1-6; D not certain. The V gene's germline CDR1 is SGHTA and CDR2 FQGNSA. V dropped 3 bases and J dropped 7 bases, with 7 bases sitting between them. The CDR3 totals 13 residues. The CDR3 nucleotides read TGTGCCAGCAGCTTCCCTCAGAATTCACCCCTCCACTTT. It yields the protein CASSFPQNSPLHF.

CDR3: CASSWDSPYEQYF. Here the CDR3 DNA reads TGTGCCAGCAGCTGGGACAGTCCCTACGAGCAGTACTTC. The rearrangement joins TRBV7-2 to TRBJ2-7, with 7 bases that match TRBD1. V lost 4 bases and J lost 2; bases outside the gene matches: 2. The CDR3 loop spans 13 amino acids. Germline CDR1 and CDR2: SGHTA and FQGNSA.

This clonotype was observed at least ten times. J is TRBJ1-1 and V is TRBV20-1; D might be TRBD1 (5 bases). The CDR3 consists of 13 residues. The germline V gene has CDR1 DFQATT and CDR2 SNEGSKA (reference sequence). The V and J ends lost 0 bases and 6 bases respectively, with 11 bases between them. This CDR3 reads CSARDSSRAEAFF. The DNA of the CDR3 is TGCAGTGCTAGAGATTCCTCCAGGGCTGAAGCTTTCTTT.

The chain carries TRBV28 and TRBJ2-7; D is perhaps TRBD1 (6 bases). V was cut by 5 bases and J by 6 bases, with 20 bases left in between. The CDR3 spans 15 residues. Germline V gene sequence: CDR1 MDHEN, CDR2 SYDVKM. In DNA, the CDR3 is TGTGCCAGCAGTCCAGACAGGAACAGGACCTCCGAGCAGTACTTC. Translating gives CASSPDRNRTSEQYF.

The J gene is TRBJ1-1, the V gene TRBV20-1; 7 nucleotides align to TRBD1. Germline V CDR1 and CDR2: DFQATT, SNEGSKA (reference sequence). J was trimmed by 2 bases and V by 5 bases; bases with no gene match: 5. The CDR3 is 13 amino acids. CDR3 sequence reads: CSAPDRSNTEAFF. CDR3 nucleotide sequence: TGCAGTGCTCCGGACAGGAGTAACACTGAAGCTTTCTTT.

This clonotype was counted ten times or more. The chain uses TRBV20-1 and TRBJ2-7; D unclear. Germline lookup yields CDR1 DFQATT and CDR2 SNEGSKA (reference sequence). CDR3 length: 13 residues. The CDR3 coding sequence is TGCAGTGCTAGAGGGGCCTCCTCCAACGAGCAGTACGTC. This encodes CSARGASSNEQYV.

At least ten counts were recorded for this clonotype. This chain uses TRBV20-1 with TRBJ2-1, with TRBD1 matching 8 bases. V was pared by 6 bases and J by 6 bases, with 16 bases of the junction left unmatched. Germline-derived CDR1 and CDR2 are DFQATT and SNEGSKA (reference sequence). The CDR3 runs to 16 residues. The CDR3 loop reads CSAAPHQDRARNEQFF. CDR3 sequence (DNA): TGCAGTGCCGCCCCCCATCAGGACAGGGCTCGCAATGAGCAGTTCTTC.

This clonotype was picked up many times. In DNA, the CDR3 is TGTGCCAGCAGTTTATTCTCTGGAAACACCATATATTTT. Its protein is CASSLFSGNTIYF. V gene TRBV12-3 or TRBV12-4 combines with J gene TRBJ1-3, with D uncertain. The CDR3 is 13 residues long. Trimming stripped 2 bases from V and 0 bases from J, with 2 bases between.

This clonotype was recorded many times. The chain uses TRBV6-6 and TRBJ2-7; D perhaps matches TRBD2 (6 bases). Trimming took 6 bases from V and 0 from J, leaving 15 bases between them. There are 15 residues in the CDR3. CDR1 is MNHNY, CDR2 SVGAGI, per germline (reference sequence). The CDR3: CASRAGSARSYEQYF. CDR3 nucleotide sequence: TGTGCCAGCAGGGCGGGGTCAGCCCGCTCCTACGAGCAGTACTTC.

The table lists this clonotype with many counts. The junction departs from the called germline gene at one end, perhaps through a read error. This chain links TRBV3-1 with TRBJ1-1, with D tentatively TRBD1 (5 bases). CDR3 length equals 17 residues. Germline assignment: CDR1 LGHDT and CDR2 YNNKEL (reference sequence). Here the CDR3 reads CATSQERGRGANTEAFF. The DNA of the CDR3 is TGTGCCACCAGCCAAGAACGAGGGCGCGGGGCGAACACTGAAGCTTTCTTT.